This TCR beta chain emerged from a study of response to subunit inactivated influenza vaccine. General study points: Authors suggested seasonal influenza vaccinations each recruit few new T cells.

TCRdb called the RT-PCR reads again in MiXCR, with one record for every CDR3 protein. Of about 580,000 distinct CDR3 sequences in the sample, 14% were seen once. Turning to this clonotype: No antigen is known for it.

The origin of this receptor is a man aged 45-65 years who received an inactivated influenza vaccine. The material was PBMCs from blood, obtained roughly 12 days after vaccination.

CDR3: CASTREGGRETQYF. As DNA, the CDR3 is TGTGCCAGCACCCGAGAGGGAGGCCGAGAGACCCAGTACTTC. The V and J genes are TRBV5-4 and TRBJ2-5; maybe TRBD2 (6 bases). Trimming took off 6 bases at V and 4 bases at J, with 16 bases between the two ends. The CDR3 is made up of 14 amino acids. The germline CDR1 and CDR2 sequences are SGHNT and YYREEE (reference sequence).